The rows below give T cell receptor beta chains drawn from one sample of a study of PD-1 blockade in classical Hodgkin lymphoma. The protocol was immunoSEQ multiplex PCR, while the TCRdb copy is restricted to in-frame clones and leaves out a portion. This sample yields tens of thousands of clones, of which around nine tenths are seen a single time; about 8.1% belongs to the top ten. The sample here was peripheral blood mononuclear cells (PBMCs), taken before the fourth cycle of nivolumab. All receptors come from a human donor with classical Hodgkin lymphoma. The CDR3 runs from the conserved cysteine through the conserved F or W. A D gene is named only where the DNA matches it firmly.

TRBJ1-2	-	15	TRBV28	CASSLLGGKDYGYTF
TRBJ2-5	TRBD2	14	TRBV30	CAWSPGGGWETQYF
TRBJ2-7	-	16	TRBV29-1	CSVEDRDSGVSYEQYF
TRBJ2-2	TRBD2	15	TRBV5-1	CASSPLGGAAGELFF
TRBJ2-7	-	14	TRBV6-5	CASSSVQVSYEQYF
TRBJ1-4	-	14	TRBV21-1	CASSKQVNNEKLFF
TRBJ2-7	-	15	TRBV6-6	CASSYSQGLKNEQYF
TRBJ1-4	-	15	TRBV5-1	CASSLGRGGAEKLFF
TRBJ2-7	-	16	TRBV28	CASSLPGPNPTYEQYF
TRBJ2-2	TRBD1	16	TRBV19	CASILTGSLNTGELFF
TRBJ2-3	-	15	TRBV7-7	CASSLELGSTDTQYF
TRBJ1-2	-	17	TRBV5-1	CASSYPGEGAPYYGYTF
TRBJ2-7	-	14	TRBV27	CAGPPGLRTYEQYF
TRBJ1-1	TRBD1	14	TRBV29-1	CSAPTGGLSTEAFF
TRBJ1-4	TRBD1	15	TRBV5-1	CASSVTGTGNEKLFF
TRBJ2-1	-	13	TRBV6-5	CASRKQGFDEQFF
TRBJ1-6	TRBD1	14	TRBV9	CASSGTGEVSPLHF
TRBJ2-3	TRBD2	16	TRBV5-1	CASSLRVSGDGDTQYF
TRBJ2-7	-	13	TRBV5-1	CASSVDGPYEQYF
TRBJ2-2	TRBD1	17	TRBV7-2	CASSFDRVTPNTGELFF
TRBJ2-7	-	16	TRBV21-1	CASSKKGPGNPYEQYF
TRBJ1-5	-	15	TRBV5-1	CASSLDGDSNQPQHF
TRBJ1-3	-	15	TRBV4-2	CASSQDSRSGNTIYF
TRBJ2-3	-	14	TRBV4-2	CASSQDLAPDTQYF
TRBJ2-7	TRBD1	17	TRBV5-1	CASSLAPAGTGEDEQYF
TRBJ2-1	TRBD2	14	TRBV2	CASSEVGEGNEQFF
TRBJ1-1	TRBD1	13	TRBV7-2	CASSQTPDRGTFF
TRBJ2-3	-	15	TRBV6-5	CASSPGWGGTDTQYF
TRBJ2-7	TRBD1	14	TRBV5-1	CASSLGTVQFEQYF
TRBJ1-1	-	13	TRBV6-6	CASSYITGHEAFF
TRBJ2-7	-	14	TRBV7-9	CASSFPGAVGEQYF
TRBJ1-2	TRBD1	16	TRBV12-5	CASGLAPWDRGNGYTF
TRBJ1-5	TRBD1	14	TRBV6-5	CASRGQGAYQPQHF
TRBJ1-6	-	13	TRBV5-5	CASSLDSNSPLHF
TRBJ2-7	TRBD1	16	TRBV2	CASVTPPGTGFIEQYF